This note documents a single T cell receptor beta chain sequence. These data come from a study of shared clonotypes between healthy human individuals. Cells designated naive CD8 were CD45RO-negative and were positively selected for CCR7, with terminally differentiated effector memory CD45RA+ cells excluded. Germline V CDR1 and CDR2: SGDLS, YYNGEE. The V gene lost 6 bases and the J gene lost 1 base, with 10 bases spanning the gap. This CDR3 is built from 13 residues. Data came from immunoSEQ multiplex PCR; TCRdb stores just in-frame clones and leaves some out. The sample has around 2,100,000 clones, 85% to 95% seen once.

The clonotype was recovered from a man aged 18 to 29 in good health. Sequenced input: naive CD8+ T cells sorted from blood. This chain joins TRBV9 and TRBJ1-2; the D is unclear. The CDR3 sequence: CASTVGGNYGYTF. CDR3 in DNA: TGTGCCAGCACCGTGGGCGGTAACTATGGCTACACCTTC. The whole variable domain, filled in from reference TRBV9 and TRBJ1-2, reads DSGVTQTPKHLITATGQRVTLRCSPRSGDLSVYWYQQSLDQGLQFLIQYYNGEERAKGNILERFSAQQFPDLHSELNLSSLELGDSALYFCASTVGGNYGYTFGSGTRLTVV.